Listed below are T cell receptor beta chains from one sample, sequenced in a study of cytomegalovirus exposure and HLA in healthy donors. Profiled with immunoSEQ multiplex PCR; TCRdb holds only in-frame clones, not every one. This sample yields roughly 160,000 clones, of which approximately 79% are seen a single time; roughly 13% belongs to the top ten. Input material: PBMCs. Every receptor here comes from a middle-aged man in good health and CMV-seropositive. CDR3s include the opening cysteine and the closing phenylalanine or tryptophan. Fields, in order: clone size, J gene, D gene, V gene, CDR3 DNA, CDR3 protein. The D gene is left open where the match is weak. Rows may omit the clone size; those that give it use once, few, many or a size class.

clone size: NA; J gene: TRBJ2-7; D gene: TRBD1; V gene: TRBV5-8; CDR3 DNA: TGTGCCAGCAGCACTAGGACAGGCAGCTCCTACGAGCAGTACTTC; CDR3 protein: CASSTRTGSSYEQYF
clone size: NA; J gene: TRBJ1-1; D gene: NA; V gene: TRBV28; CDR3 DNA: TGTGCCAGCAACCCTTATATTCGGACTGAAGCTTTCTTT; CDR3 protein: CASNPYIRTEAFF
clone size: NA; J gene: TRBJ2-1; D gene: TRBD1; V gene: TRBV5-1; CDR3 DNA: TGCGCCAGCAGCTTGCGGGGGACAGGGGGCCACAATGAGCAGTTCTTC; CDR3 protein: CASSLRGTGGHNEQFF
clone size: NA; J gene: TRBJ2-7; D gene: NA; V gene: TRBV30; CDR3 DNA: TGTGCCTACGTCCGGGACTACGAGCAGTACTTC; CDR3 protein: CAYVRDYEQYF
clone size: NA; J gene: TRBJ2-7; D gene: NA; V gene: TRBV4-3; CDR3 DNA: TGCGCCAGCAGCCAAGATTACCAGGGGAGCTCCTACGAGCAGTACTTC; CDR3 protein: CASSQDYQGSSYEQYF
clone size: NA; J gene: TRBJ1-6; D gene: NA; V gene: TRBV18; CDR3 DNA: TGTGCCAGCTCACCGAACAGGGCCGATAATTCACCCCTCCACTTT; CDR3 protein: CASSPNRADNSPLHF
clone size: NA; J gene: TRBJ1-5; D gene: TRBD1; V gene: TRBV7-2; CDR3 DNA: TGTGCCAGCAGCTCCCTGGGGACAGGGGGCCATAGCAATCAGCCCCAGCATTTT; CDR3 protein: CASSSLGTGGHSNQPQHF
clone size: NA; J gene: TRBJ1-4; D gene: NA; V gene: TRBV7-6; CDR3 DNA: TGTGCCAGCAGCCGAGAGCCCTCCATCAGCGCAACTAATGAAAAACTGTTTTTT; CDR3 protein: CASSREPSISATNEKLFF
clone size: few; J gene: TRBJ2-2; D gene: TRBD1; V gene: TRBV5-1; CDR3 DNA: TGCGCCAGCAGAAATCCCGGGACAGGGCCCGGGGAGCTGTTTTTT; CDR3 protein: CASRNPGTGPGELFF
clone size: NA; J gene: TRBJ1-2; D gene: NA; V gene: TRBV6-1; CDR3 DNA: TGTGCCAGCAGTGAAGTAGGAGTTAACTATGGCTACACCTTC; CDR3 protein: CASSEVGVNYGYTF
clone size: once; J gene: TRBJ2-1; D gene: NA; V gene: TRBV9; CDR3 DNA: TGTGCCAGCAGCGACTCTTGGAGCTCCTACAATGAGCAGTTCTTC; CDR3 protein: CASSDSWSSYNEQFF
clone size: NA; J gene: TRBJ1-1; D gene: NA; V gene: TRBV15; CDR3 DNA: TGTGCCACCAGCAGACGGGGAACTGAAGCTTTCTTT; CDR3 protein: CATSRRGTEAFF
clone size: NA; J gene: TRBJ2-5; D gene: NA; V gene: TRBV28; CDR3 DNA: TGTGCCAGCACCCAAGGGGGTAAACACCAAGAGACCCAGTACTTC; CDR3 protein: CASTQGGKHQETQYF
clone size: NA; J gene: TRBJ2-5; D gene: TRBD1; V gene: TRBV7-7; CDR3 DNA: TGTGCCAGCAGCTTAAACAGGGGACAGACCCAGTACTTC; CDR3 protein: CASSLNRGQTQYF
clone size: NA; J gene: TRBJ2-3; D gene: TRBD1; V gene: TRBV9; CDR3 DNA: TGTGCCAGCAGCCAGGGACAGGGGGCACCAGATACGCAGTATTTT; CDR3 protein: CASSQGQGAPDTQYF
clone size: NA; J gene: TRBJ1-6; D gene: TRBD1; V gene: TRBV27; CDR3 DNA: TGTGCCAGCAGTTTATCTCCGGACAGGAGGTCACCCCTCCACTTT; CDR3 protein: CASSLSPDRRSPLHF
clone size: NA; J gene: TRBJ2-1; D gene: NA; V gene: TRBV29-1; CDR3 DNA: TGCAGCGTTGACCGCGGTTACTCCTACAATGAGCAGTTCTTC; CDR3 protein: CSVDRGYSYNEQFF
clone size: NA; J gene: TRBJ1-3; D gene: NA; V gene: TRBV18; CDR3 DNA: TGTGCCAGCTCGCTGGGGCTGGGTTCCTCTGGAAACACCATATATTTT; CDR3 protein: CASSLGLGSSGNTIYF
clone size: NA; J gene: TRBJ1-3; D gene: TRBD1; V gene: TRBV18; CDR3 DNA: TGTGCCAGCTCAAGCGACAGGGGCTCTGGAAACACCATATATTTT; CDR3 protein: CASSSDRGSGNTIYF
clone size: NA; J gene: TRBJ1-3; D gene: NA; V gene: TRBV7-2; CDR3 DNA: TGTGCCAGCAGCCCCACCAAGGGGGCTGGAAACACCATATATTTT; CDR3 protein: CASSPTKGAGNTIYF
clone size: NA; J gene: TRBJ1-1; D gene: NA; V gene: TRBV5-1; CDR3 DNA: TGCGCCAGCAGATTACAGGGATCGAACACTGAAGCTTTCTTT; CDR3 protein: CASRLQGSNTEAFF
clone size: NA; J gene: TRBJ1-2; D gene: NA; V gene: TRBV28; CDR3 DNA: TGTGCCAGCAGTTGGCGGACAGATGGCTACACCTTC; CDR3 protein: CASSWRTDGYTF
clone size: NA; J gene: TRBJ2-6; D gene: TRBD1; V gene: TRBV18; CDR3 DNA: TGTGCCAGCTCACCATTCGACAGGGTTGGGGCCAACGTCCTGACTTTC; CDR3 protein: CASSPFDRVGANVLTF
clone size: NA; J gene: TRBJ2-3; D gene: NA; V gene: TRBV4-3; CDR3 DNA: TGCGCCAGCAGCCGGGGGCTGGGCCAGGGCACAGATACGCAGTATTTT; CDR3 protein: CASSRGLGQGTDTQYF
clone size: NA; J gene: TRBJ2-7; D gene: TRBD1; V gene: TRBV7-2; CDR3 DNA: TGTGCCAGCAGCTCCAGAGAACAGGGGGTCAACGAGCAGTACTTC; CDR3 protein: CASSSREQGVNEQYF
clone size: NA; J gene: TRBJ2-7; D gene: TRBD1; V gene: TRBV28; CDR3 DNA: TGTGCCAGCAGTTCGGGACAGGGGGTATACGAGCAGTACTTC; CDR3 protein: CASSSGQGVYEQYF